This T cell receptor beta chain was retrieved from a study of shared clonotypes between healthy human individuals. The CDR3 sequence is 15 residues long. V lost 6 bases, J lost 0 bases, and 15 bases lay in between. CDR1 KGHSH and CDR2 LQKENI come from the germline V gene. Only in-frame clones appear in the TCRdb table, and some are missing; sequencing was by immunoSEQ multiplex PCR. The table has approximately 2,000,000 clones, 92% seen once. The sample comprised naive CD4+ T cells from PBMCs. Indicated subset: CD45RA+ positively selected. V gene TRBV18 combines with J gene TRBJ2-7; no definite D call. This sequence originates from a man younger than 30 in good health. Some clones in this sample may be carry-over from other donors' samples. This chain's CDR3 is CASSPQSLVSYEQYF. The CDR3 DNA sequence: TGTGCCAGCTCCCCCCAGTCTCTCGTCTCCTACGAGCAGTACTTC.